This is a list of T cell receptor beta chains from one sample in a study of shared clonotypes between healthy human individuals. Method: immunoSEQ multiplex PCR; TCRdb's copy keeps in-frame clones and lacks some. The sample lists fewer than 1.6 million clones, approximately 98.5% seen once, with about 0.35% in the top ten. The sample consisted of naive CD4+ T cells sorted from blood. Receptors originate from a man aged 25 to 40 in good health. CDR3s include the opening cysteine and the closing phenylalanine or tryptophan. Each record gives: clone size, J gene, V gene, CDR3 length, D gene, CDR3 protein, CDR3 DNA. D genes are given only for firm matches. Only some rows state a clone size, as once, few, many or a class for expanded clones.

abundance: -
j_gene: TRBJ1-5
v_gene: TRBV28
len: 15
d_gene: -
CDR3aa: CASTKGVSVSQPQHF
CDR3nt: TGTGCCAGCACCAAGGGCGTTTCGGTGAGTCAGCCCCAGCATTTT

abundance: -
j_gene: TRBJ2-1
v_gene: TRBV28
len: 14
d_gene: -
CDR3aa: CASSLRERNNEQFF
CDR3nt: TGTGCCAGCAGTTTACGGGAGAGAAACAATGAGCAGTTCTTC

abundance: once
j_gene: TRBJ2-7
v_gene: TRBV4-1
len: 12
d_gene: -
CDR3aa: CASSQPQGEQYF
CDR3nt: TGCGCCAGCAGCCAACCTCAGGGGGAGCAGTACTTC

abundance: -
j_gene: TRBJ1-1
v_gene: TRBV5-4
len: 13
d_gene: -
CDR3aa: CASSLKQNTEAFF
CDR3nt: TGTGCCAGCAGCCTCAAACAGAACACTGAAGCTTTCTTT

abundance: -
j_gene: TRBJ2-2
v_gene: TRBV30
len: 13
d_gene: -
CDR3aa: CAWSVPHAGELFF
CDR3nt: TGTGCCTGGAGTGTACCGCACGCCGGGGAGCTGTTTTTT

abundance: -
j_gene: TRBJ1-4
v_gene: TRBV4-1
len: 16
d_gene: -
CDR3aa: CASSQVLKTSYEKLFF
CDR3nt: TGCGCCAGCAGCCAAGTCCTGAAAACGTCATATGAAAAACTGTTTTTT

abundance: -
j_gene: TRBJ2-7
v_gene: TRBV28
len: 17
d_gene: TRBD2
CDR3aa: CASSPPLAGAYSYEQYF
CDR3nt: TGTGCCAGCAGTCCCCCCCTAGCGGGAGCGTACTCCTACGAGCAGTACTTC

abundance: -
j_gene: TRBJ2-1
v_gene: TRBV11-3
len: 16
d_gene: TRBD1
CDR3aa: CASSSSRDRGLNEQFF
CDR3nt: TGTGCCAGCAGCTCTAGTAGGGACAGGGGTCTCAATGAGCAGTTCTTC

abundance: -
j_gene: TRBJ2-2
v_gene: TRBV10-1
len: 12
d_gene: -
CDR3aa: CASSESRSELFF
CDR3nt: TGCGCCAGCAGTGAATCCAGATCGGAGCTGTTTTTT

abundance: -
j_gene: TRBJ2-3
v_gene: TRBV7-2
len: 15
d_gene: TRBD2
CDR3aa: CASSRVAGEADTQYF
CDR3nt: TGTGCCAGCAGCCGAGTAGCGGGAGAAGCAGATACGCAGTATTTT

abundance: -
j_gene: TRBJ1-1
v_gene: TRBV7-6
len: 14
d_gene: -
CDR3aa: CASSLGQTNTEAFF
CDR3nt: TGTGCCAGCAGCTTAGGACAGACGAACACTGAAGCTTTCTTT

abundance: once
j_gene: TRBJ2-1
v_gene: TRBV4-1
len: 16
d_gene: -
CDR3aa: CASSQTLGAQSREQFF
CDR3nt: TGCGCCAGCAGCCAAACGTTGGGTGCCCAGTCACGGGAGCAGTTCTTC

abundance: -
j_gene: TRBJ1-4
v_gene: TRBV5-4
len: 15
d_gene: -
CDR3aa: CASSLAEAGSEKLFF
CDR3nt: TGTGCCAGCAGCTTGGCCGAGGCAGGCAGTGAAAAACTGTTTTTT

abundance: -
j_gene: TRBJ2-7
v_gene: TRBV6-6
len: 14
d_gene: TRBD2
CDR3aa: CASSNPGTSSEQYF
CDR3nt: TGTGCCAGCAGCAACCCCGGGACTAGTAGCGAGCAGTACTTC

abundance: -
j_gene: TRBJ2-7
v_gene: TRBV10-2
len: 14
d_gene: TRBD1
CDR3aa: CASTNDRESYEQYF
CDR3nt: TGCGCCAGCACGAACGACAGGGAGTCCTACGAGCAGTACTTC

abundance: once
j_gene: TRBJ1-2
v_gene: TRBV15
len: 15
d_gene: -
CDR3aa: CATSSLRDANYGYTF
CDR3nt: TGTGCCACCAGCAGCCTTAGGGACGCCAACTATGGCTACACCTTC

abundance: -
j_gene: TRBJ1-3
v_gene: TRBV2
len: 15
d_gene: -
CDR3aa: CAIRSGSHSGNTIYF
CDR3nt: TGTGCCATCCGCTCGGGCAGCCACTCTGGAAACACCATATATTTT

abundance: -
j_gene: TRBJ2-1
v_gene: TRBV9
len: 14
d_gene: TRBD2
CDR3aa: CASSVASGTNEQFF
CDR3nt: TGTGCCAGCAGCGTCGCTAGCGGGACAAATGAGCAGTTCTTC

abundance: -
j_gene: TRBJ2-7
v_gene: TRBV7-8
len: 13
d_gene: TRBD1
CDR3aa: CASSSDRENEQYF
CDR3nt: TGTGCCAGCAGCTCAGACAGGGAGAACGAGCAGTACTTC

abundance: -
j_gene: TRBJ1-2
v_gene: TRBV18
len: 17
d_gene: -
CDR3aa: CASSDISGTGQSYGYTF
CDR3nt: TGTGCCAGCTCAGACATCTCCGGGACCGGGCAGAGCTATGGCTACACCTTC

abundance: -
j_gene: TRBJ2-2
v_gene: TRBV7-9
len: 18
d_gene: -
CDR3aa: CASSFFFGSDANTGELFF
CDR3nt: TGTGCCAGCAGCTTTTTCTTCGGATCGGACGCGAACACCGGGGAGCTGTTTTTT

abundance: -
j_gene: TRBJ2-3
v_gene: TRBV5-4
len: 19
d_gene: TRBD2
CDR3aa: CASRVGAAGRGTSADTQYF
CDR3nt: TGTGCCAGCAGGGTTGGTGCCGCGGGGCGGGGGACCAGCGCAGATACGCAGTATTTT

abundance: -
j_gene: TRBJ1-1
v_gene: TRBV2
len: 14
d_gene: -
CDR3aa: CASLGRNMNTEAFF
CDR3nt: TGTGCCAGCTTAGGACGGAACATGAACACTGAAGCTTTCTTT

abundance: -
j_gene: TRBJ2-5
v_gene: TRBV7-7
len: 14
d_gene: TRBD1
CDR3aa: CASSSGGAAETQYF
CDR3nt: TGTGCTAGCAGCTCAGGGGGCGCGGCAGAGACCCAGTACTTC

abundance: -
j_gene: TRBJ2-5
v_gene: TRBV18
len: 11
d_gene: -
CDR3aa: CASSPDETQYF
CDR3nt: TGTGCCAGCTCACCTGACGAGACCCAGTACTTC

abundance: -
j_gene: TRBJ2-7
v_gene: TRBV11-3
len: 14
d_gene: TRBD1
CDR3aa: CASSSGQGIHEQYF
CDR3nt: TGTGCCAGCAGCTCCGGACAGGGAATTCACGAGCAGTACTTC

abundance: once
j_gene: TRBJ2-7
v_gene: TRBV28
len: 15
d_gene: -
CDR3aa: CASTTYGDSTYEQYF
CDR3nt: TGTGCCAGCACCACCTATGGAGACAGCACCTACGAGCAGTACTTC